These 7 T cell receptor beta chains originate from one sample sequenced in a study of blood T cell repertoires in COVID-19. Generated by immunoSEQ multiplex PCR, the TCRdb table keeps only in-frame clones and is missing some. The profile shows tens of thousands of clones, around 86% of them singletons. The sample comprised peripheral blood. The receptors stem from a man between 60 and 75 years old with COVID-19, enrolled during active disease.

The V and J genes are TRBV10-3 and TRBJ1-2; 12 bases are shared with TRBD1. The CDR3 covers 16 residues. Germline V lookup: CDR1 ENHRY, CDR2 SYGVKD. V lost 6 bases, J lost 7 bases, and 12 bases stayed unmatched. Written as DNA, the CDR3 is TGTGCCATCAGACTCCCCGGGACAGGGGGCAGGAGTGGCTACACCTTC. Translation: CAIRLPGTGGRSGYTF.

The CDR3 spells CASSLEAGTSYEQYF. The CDR3 DNA sequence: TGTGCCAGCAGCTTAGAGGCAGGAACCTCCTACGAGCAGTACTTC. The V call is TRBV7-2, the J call TRBJ2-7, with no clear D. The CDR3 has 15 amino acids. V was shortened by 1 base and J by 0 bases, with 10 bases between the two germline ends. Germline loops: CDR1 SGHTA, CDR2 FQGNSA.

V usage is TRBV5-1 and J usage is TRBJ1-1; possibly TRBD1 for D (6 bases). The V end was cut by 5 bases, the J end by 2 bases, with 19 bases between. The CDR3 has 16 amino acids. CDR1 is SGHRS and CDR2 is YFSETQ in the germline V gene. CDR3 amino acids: CASSSHPGQYNTEAFF. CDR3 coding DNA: TGCGCCAGCAGTTCCCACCCGGGACAATATAACACTGAAGCTTTCTTT.

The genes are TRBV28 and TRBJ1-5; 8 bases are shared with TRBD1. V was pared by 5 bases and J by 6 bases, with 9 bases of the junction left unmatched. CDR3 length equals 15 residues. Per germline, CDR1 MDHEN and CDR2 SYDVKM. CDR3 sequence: CASSPGTGEGQPQHF. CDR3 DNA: TGTGCCAGCAGTCCAGGGACAGGTGAAGGTCAGCCCCAGCATTTT. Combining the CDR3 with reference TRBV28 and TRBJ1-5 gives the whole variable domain DVKVTQSSRYLVKRTGEKVFLECVQDMDHENMFWYRQDPGLGLRLIYFSYDVKMKEKGDIPEGYSVSREKKERFSLILESASTNQTSMYLCASSPGTGEGQPQHFGDGTRLSIL.

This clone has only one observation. DNA of the CDR3: TGCGCCAGCAGCCAAAACAGCAGATATGGCTACACCTTC. It encodes CASSQNSRYGYTF. This chain joins TRBV4-1 and TRBJ1-2; no clear D. CDR3 size: 13 residues. Germline V CDR1 and CDR2: MGHRA, YSYEKL. Trimming removed 2 bases from V and 5 bases from J, with 9 bases in between.

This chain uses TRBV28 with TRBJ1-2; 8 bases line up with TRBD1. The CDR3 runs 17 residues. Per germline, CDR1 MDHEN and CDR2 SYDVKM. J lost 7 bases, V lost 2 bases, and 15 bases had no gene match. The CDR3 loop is CASSLRLTGGSIPGYTF. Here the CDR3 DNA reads TGTGCCAGCAGTTTACGCCTCACAGGGGGAAGTATCCCTGGCTACACCTTC.

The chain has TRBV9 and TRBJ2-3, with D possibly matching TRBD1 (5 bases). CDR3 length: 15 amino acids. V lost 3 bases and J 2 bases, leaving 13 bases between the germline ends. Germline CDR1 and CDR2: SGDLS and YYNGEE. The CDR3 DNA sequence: TGTGCCAGCAGCGGCCCGGCAGGGCCCACAGATACGCAGTATTTT. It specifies CASSGPAGPTDTQYF.